The source of this T cell receptor beta chain is a study of human T cells and chemical hapten exposure. Across the whole study: The patient population, which was mostly female, had alopecia areata, totalis or universalis.

About this clonotype itself: What it recognizes is unknown.

Each CDR3 protein is one row after TCRdb ran MiXCR on the RACE reads. The table lists about 98,000 distinct CDR3 sequences, approximately 11% of them singletons, with around 3.1% in the top ten. CDR3 length equals 16 residues. Between the trimmed V and J ends, which lost 10 bases and 0 bases, there was a span of 20 bases. As for time point: pre-sensitization, week 0. Treatment here: therapeutic diphenylcyclopropenone sensitization with weekly scalp DPC. Each patch-test visit's blood sample preceded patch application. The authors' total RNA extraction used unfractionated whole blood. Study-level points and caveats: TCRs exceeding a frequency of 1 in 1000 stayed unchanged under DPC sensitization.

This chain joins TRBV12-3 or TRBV12-4 and TRBJ2-3; no definite D call. The starting material was whole blood, obtained in connection with sensitization to the hapten diphenylcyclopropenone (DPC). The source is a woman between 55 and 75 years old with alopecia areata. Some clones in this sample may be carry-over from other donors' samples. CDR3 coding DNA: TGTGCCACCTCAACCCCAACGTTAACTAGCACAGATACGCAGTATTTT. Residues: CATSTPTLTSTDTQYF.